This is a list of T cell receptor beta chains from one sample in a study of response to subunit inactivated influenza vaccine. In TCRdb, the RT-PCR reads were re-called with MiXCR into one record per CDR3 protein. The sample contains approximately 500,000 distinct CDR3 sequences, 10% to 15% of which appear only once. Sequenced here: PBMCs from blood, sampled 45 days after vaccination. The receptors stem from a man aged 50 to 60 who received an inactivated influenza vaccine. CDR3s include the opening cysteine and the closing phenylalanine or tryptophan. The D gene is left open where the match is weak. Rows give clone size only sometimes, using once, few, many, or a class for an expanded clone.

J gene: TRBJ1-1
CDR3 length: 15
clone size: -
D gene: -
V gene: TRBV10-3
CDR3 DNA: TGTGCCATCAGTTCCCGGGGAGGGACAAACACTGAAGCTTTCTTT
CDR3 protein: CAISSRGGTNTEAFF

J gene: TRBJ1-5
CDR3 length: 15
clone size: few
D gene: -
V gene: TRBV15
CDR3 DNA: TGTGCCACCAGCAGAGGTAGGGGGGGCGGACAGCCCCAGCATTTT
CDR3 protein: CATSRGRGGGQPQHF

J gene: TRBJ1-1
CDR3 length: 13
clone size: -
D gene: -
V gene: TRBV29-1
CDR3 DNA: TGCAGCGTTGGCGGGGTGGTGAACACTGAAGCTTTCTTT
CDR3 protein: CSVGGVVNTEAFF

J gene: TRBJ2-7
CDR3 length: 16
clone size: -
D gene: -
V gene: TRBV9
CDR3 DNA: TGTGCCAGCAGCCCCCTCGCGTTTGGGCAGGGATACGAGCAGTACTTC
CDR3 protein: CASSPLAFGQGYEQYF

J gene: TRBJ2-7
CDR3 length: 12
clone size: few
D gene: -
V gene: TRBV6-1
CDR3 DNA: TGTGCCAGCAGTCTAGGGGGGACCCGCAGTAACTTC
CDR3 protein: CASSLGGTRSNF

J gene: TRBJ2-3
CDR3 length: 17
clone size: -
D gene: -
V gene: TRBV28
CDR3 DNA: TGTGCCAGCACCCTAGCCCCCTGGCAGGGCACCACAGATACGCAGTATTTT
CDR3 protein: CASTLAPWQGTTDTQYF

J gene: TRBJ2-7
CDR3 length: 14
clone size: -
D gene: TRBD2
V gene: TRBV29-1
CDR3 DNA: TGCAGCGTGGGGACTAGCGGTATCTTGCGAGAGCAGTACTTC
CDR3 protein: CSVGTSGILREQYF

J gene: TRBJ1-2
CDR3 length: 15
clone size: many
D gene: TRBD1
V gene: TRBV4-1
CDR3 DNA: TGCGCCAGCAGCCAGGGCCGAGGGGGCTCCCATGGCTACACCTTC
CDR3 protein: CASSQGRGGSHGYTF

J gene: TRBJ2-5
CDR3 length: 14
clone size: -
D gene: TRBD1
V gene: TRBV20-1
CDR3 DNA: TGCAGTGCCGGGAACAGGGGCAACCAAGAGACCCAGTACTTC
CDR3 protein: CSAGNRGNQETQYF

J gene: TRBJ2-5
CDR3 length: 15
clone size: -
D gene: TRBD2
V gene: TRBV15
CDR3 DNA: TGTGCCACCAGCAGAGCGGGACTAGCGGGTGAGACCCAGTACTTC
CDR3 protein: CATSRAGLAGETQYF

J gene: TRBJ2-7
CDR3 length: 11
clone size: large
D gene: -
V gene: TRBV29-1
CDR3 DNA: TGCAGCGTAGCAGAACACCGCGAGCAGTACTTC
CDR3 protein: CSVAEHREQYF

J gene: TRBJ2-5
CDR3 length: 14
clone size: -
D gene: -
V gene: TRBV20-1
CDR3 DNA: TGCAGTGCTAGACGGGGCAGCACCAAAGAGACCCAGTACTTC
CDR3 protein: CSARRGSTKETQYF

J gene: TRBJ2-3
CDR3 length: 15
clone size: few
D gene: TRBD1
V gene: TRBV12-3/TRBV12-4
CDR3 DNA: TGTGCCAGCAGAGCCACAGGGGTTGACACAGATACGCAGTATTTT
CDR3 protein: CASRATGVDTDTQYF

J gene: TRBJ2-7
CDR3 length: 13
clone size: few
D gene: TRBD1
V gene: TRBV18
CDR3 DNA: TGTGCCAGCTCACCAGGGACAGTTGCCGAGCAGTACTTC
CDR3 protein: CASSPGTVAEQYF

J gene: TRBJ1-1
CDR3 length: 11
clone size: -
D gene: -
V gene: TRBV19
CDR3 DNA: TGTGCCAGTACCCGGGGGAGGCGAGCTTTCTTT
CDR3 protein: CASTRGRRAFF

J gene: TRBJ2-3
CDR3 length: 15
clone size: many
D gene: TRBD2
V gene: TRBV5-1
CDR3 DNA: TGCGCCAGCAGCTTGGGGACTAGCGCCAGGGATACGCAGTATTTT
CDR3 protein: CASSLGTSARDTQYF

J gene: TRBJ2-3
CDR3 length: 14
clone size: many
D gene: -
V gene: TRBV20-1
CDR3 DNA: TGCAGTGCTAGCGCACCTGATCTCACAGATACGCAGTATTTT
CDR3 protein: CSASAPDLTDTQYF

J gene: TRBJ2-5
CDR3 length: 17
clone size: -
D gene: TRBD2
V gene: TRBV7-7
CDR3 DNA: TGTGCCAGCAGCTTAGGTGATGGGACTAGCGCAGAAGAGACCCAGTACTTC
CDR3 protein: CASSLGDGTSAEETQYF